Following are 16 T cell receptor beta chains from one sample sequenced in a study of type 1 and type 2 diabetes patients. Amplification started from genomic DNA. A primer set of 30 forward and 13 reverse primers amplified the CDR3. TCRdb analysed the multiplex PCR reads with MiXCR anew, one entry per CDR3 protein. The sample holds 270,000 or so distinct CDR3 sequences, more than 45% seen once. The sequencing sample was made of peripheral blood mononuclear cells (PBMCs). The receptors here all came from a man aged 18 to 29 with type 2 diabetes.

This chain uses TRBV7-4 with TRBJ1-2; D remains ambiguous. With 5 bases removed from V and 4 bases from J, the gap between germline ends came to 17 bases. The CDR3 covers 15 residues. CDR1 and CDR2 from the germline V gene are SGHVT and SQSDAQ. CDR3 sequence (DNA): TGTGCCAGCAGCAAAGGACCGGCGAACGGCTATGGCTACACCTTC. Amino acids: CASSKGPANGYGYTF.

The CDR3 reads CAWSPRDGRTQPQHF. The CDR3 nucleotides are TGTGCCTGGAGTCCGAGGGACGGTAGGACTCAGCCCCAGCATTTT. The chain uses TRBV30 and TRBJ1-5; possibly TRBD1 for D (5 bases). CDR1 is GTSNPN and CDR2 is SVGIG in the germline V gene (reference sequence). The CDR3 extends over 15 amino acids. V lost 2 bases and J 6 bases, leaving 17 bases between the germline ends. Variable domain in full (rest from reference TRBV30 and TRBJ1-5): SQTIHQWPATLVQPVGSPLSLECTVEGTSNPNLYWYRQAAGRGLQLLFYSVGIGQISSEVPQNLSASRPQDRQFILSSKKLLLSDSGFYLCAWSPRDGRTQPQHFGDGTRLSIL.

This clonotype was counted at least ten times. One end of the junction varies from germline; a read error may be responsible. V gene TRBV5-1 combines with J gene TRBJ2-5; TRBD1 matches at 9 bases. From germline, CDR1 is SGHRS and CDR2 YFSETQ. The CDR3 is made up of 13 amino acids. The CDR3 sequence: CASSLGTGETQYF. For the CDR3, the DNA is TGTGCCAGCAGCTTAGGGACAGGGGAGACCCAGTACTTC.

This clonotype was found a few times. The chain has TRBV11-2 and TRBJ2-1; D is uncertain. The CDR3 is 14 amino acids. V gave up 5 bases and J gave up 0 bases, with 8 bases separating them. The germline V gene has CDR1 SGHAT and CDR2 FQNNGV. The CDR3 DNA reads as TGTGCCAGCAGCCAAGGAAGCTCCTACAATGAGCAGTTCTTC. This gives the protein CASSQGSSYNEQFF.

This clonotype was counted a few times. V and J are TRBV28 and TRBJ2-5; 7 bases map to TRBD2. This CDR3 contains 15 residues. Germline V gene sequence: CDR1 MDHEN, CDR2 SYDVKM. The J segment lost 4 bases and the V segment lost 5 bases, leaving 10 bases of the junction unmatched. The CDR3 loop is CASSAARGVRETQYF. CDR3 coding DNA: TGTGCCAGCAGTGCTGCTCGGGGGGTGCGAGAGACCCAGTACTTC. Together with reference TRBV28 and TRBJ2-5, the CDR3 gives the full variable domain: DVKVTQSSRYLVKRTGEKVFLECVQDMDHENMFWYRQDPGLGLRLIYFSYDVKMKEKGDIPEGYSVSREKKERFSLILESASTNQTSMYLCASSAARGVRETQYFGPGTRLLVL.

CDR3 residues: CASSPGTRLRQETQYF. CDR3 DNA: TGTGCCAGCTCCCCCGGGACTAGGCTCCGTCAAGAGACCCAGTACTTC. The V and J genes are TRBV7-2 and TRBJ2-5; 8 bases fit TRBD2. Germline values: CDR1 SGHTA, CDR2 FQGNSA. After removal of 8 bases from V and 2 bases from J, the junction contained 13 bases not matched to a gene. The CDR3 has 16 amino acids.

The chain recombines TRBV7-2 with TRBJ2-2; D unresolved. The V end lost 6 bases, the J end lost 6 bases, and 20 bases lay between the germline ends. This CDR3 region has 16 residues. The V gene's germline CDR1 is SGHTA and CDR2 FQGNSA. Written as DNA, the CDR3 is TGTGCCAGCAGTTACTCGATTTTACAAGAACCCGGGGAGCTGTTTTTT. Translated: CASSYSILQEPGELFF.

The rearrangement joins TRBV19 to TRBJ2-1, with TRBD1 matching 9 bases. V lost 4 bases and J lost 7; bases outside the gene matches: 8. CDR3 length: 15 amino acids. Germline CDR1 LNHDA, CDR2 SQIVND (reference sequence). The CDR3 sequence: CASSKGQGGGNEQFF. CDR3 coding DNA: TGTGCCAGTAGTAAGGGACAGGGAGGTGGGAATGAGCAGTTCTTC.

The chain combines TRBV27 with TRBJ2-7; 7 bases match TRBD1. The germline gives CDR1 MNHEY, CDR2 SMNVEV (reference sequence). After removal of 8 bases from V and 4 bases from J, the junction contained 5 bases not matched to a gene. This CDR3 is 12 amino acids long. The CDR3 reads CASRDSWYEQYF. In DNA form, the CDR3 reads TGTGCCAGCCGGGACAGCTGGTACGAGCAGTACTTC.

CDR3 DNA sequence: TGTGCCAGCAGCTTAGAGCTGGGGCCCGGGGCCAACGTCCTGACTTTC. As protein: CASSLELGPGANVLTF. The chain joins TRBV7-9 to TRBJ2-6, with D perhaps matching TRBD1 (5 bases). V lost 1 base and J 4 bases, leaving 11 bases between the germline ends. The germline gives CDR1 SEHNR, CDR2 FQNEAQ (reference sequence). This CDR3 comprises 16 residues.

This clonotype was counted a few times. The DNA of the CDR3 is TGCAGCGTTGAACCGGCAGGGCGGATCACTGAAGCTTTCTTT. It specifies CSVEPAGRITEAFF. The gene calls are TRBV29-1 and TRBJ1-1, with D tentatively TRBD1 (5 bases). Germline assignment: CDR1 SQVTM and CDR2 ANQGSEA. The V end lost 2 bases, the J end lost 4 bases, and 14 bases lay between the germline ends. CDR3 length: 14 amino acids.

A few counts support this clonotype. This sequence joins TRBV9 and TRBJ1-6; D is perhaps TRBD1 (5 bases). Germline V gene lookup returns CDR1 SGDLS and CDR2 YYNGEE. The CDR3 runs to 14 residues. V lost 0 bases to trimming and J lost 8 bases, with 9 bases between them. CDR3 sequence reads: CASSVAGRDSPLHF. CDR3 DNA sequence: TGTGCCAGCAGCGTAGCAGGGAGAGATTCACCCCTCCACTTT.

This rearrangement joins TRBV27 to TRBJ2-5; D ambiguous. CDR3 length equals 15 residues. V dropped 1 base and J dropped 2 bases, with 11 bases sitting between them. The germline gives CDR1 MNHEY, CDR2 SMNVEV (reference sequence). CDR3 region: CASSLWGTLQETQYF. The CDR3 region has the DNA TGTGCCAGCAGTTTATGGGGAACCCTGCAAGAGACCCAGTACTTC.

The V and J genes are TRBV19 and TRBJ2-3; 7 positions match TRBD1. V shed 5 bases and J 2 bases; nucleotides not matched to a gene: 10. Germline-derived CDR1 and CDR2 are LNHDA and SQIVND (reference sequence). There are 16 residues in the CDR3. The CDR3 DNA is TGTGCCAGTAGTCCCTGGGACAGCGAAGTCACAGATACGCAGTATTTT. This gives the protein CASSPWDSEVTDTQYF. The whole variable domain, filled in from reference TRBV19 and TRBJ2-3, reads DGGITQSPKYLFRKEGQNVTLSCEQNLNHDAMYWYRQDPGQGLRLIYYSQIVNDFQKGDIAEGYSVSREKKESFPLTVTSAQKNPTAFYLCASSPWDSEVTDTQYFGPGTRLTVL.

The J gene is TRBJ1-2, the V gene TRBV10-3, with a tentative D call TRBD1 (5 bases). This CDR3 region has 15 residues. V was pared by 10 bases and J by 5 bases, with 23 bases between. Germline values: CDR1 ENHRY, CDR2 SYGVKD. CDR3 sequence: CASSFGTKSTYGYTF. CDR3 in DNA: TGTGCCAGCAGCTTCGGGACCAAATCAACATATGGCTACACCTTC.

The CDR3 bases are TGTGCCAGCAGCCCCAACAGGGAAGGGGCCACTGAAGCTTTCTTT. Its translation: CASSPNREGATEAFF. The genes are TRBV6-6 and TRBJ1-1, with D tentatively TRBD1 (6 bases). CDR3 length: 15 residues. CDR1 is MNHNY, CDR2 SVGAGI, per germline (reference sequence). V lost 6 bases to trimming and J lost 4 bases, with 18 bases between them.